These 9 T cell receptor beta chains came from one sample sequenced in a study of CDR3 diversity in severe acne. MiXCR, applied by TCRdb to the PCR reads, yields one record per CDR3 protein. Seen here are roughly 100,000 distinct CDR3 sequences, more than 45% observed once, and the top ten hold around 12%. Sequencing was done on a sample of blood. The receptors originated from a male donor with acne.

This clonotype was seen just once. This clone may be a read error of a much larger clone one base away. The rearrangement links TRBV4-2 to TRBJ1-3; D gene uncertain. The CDR3 is made up of 15 amino acids. Looked up from germline, CDR1 is LGHNA and CDR2 is YNFKEQ. CDR3 bases: TGTGCCAGCGGCCAAGATTTGGGCACTGGAAACACCATATATTTT. Its protein product is CASGQDLGTGNTIYF.

This chain connects TRBV24-1 to TRBJ2-2, with D maybe TRBD2 (6 bases). CDR3 length: 17 residues. CDR1 is KGHDR and CDR2 is SFDVKD in the germline V gene. V lost 4 bases to trimming and J lost 2 bases, with 16 bases between them. The CDR3 DNA reads as TGTGCCACCAGTGAGACAAGACGGACTACCAACACCGGGGAGCTGTTTTTT. It is translated as CATSETRRTTNTGELFF.

This clonotype was recorded many times. V is TRBV3-1 and J is TRBJ2-5; D call uncertain. This CDR3 is built from 11 residues. The V gene's germline CDR1 is LGHDT and CDR2 YNNKEL (reference sequence). V gave up 2 bases and J gave up 6 bases, with 4 bases separating them. The CDR3 sequence is CASSQKKTQYF. In DNA, the CDR3 is TGTGCCAGCAGCCAAAAAAAGACCCAGTACTTC.

This clonotype was observed once. DNA for the CDR3: TGTGCCAGCAGCGGACAGGGACGGCAGACGTCCCAAGAGACCCAGTACTTC. Its protein product is CASSGQGRQTSQETQYF. The V gene is TRBV9, the J gene TRBJ2-5; TRBD1 matches at 7 bases. The junction had 12 bases not matched to a gene; V was cut back by 3 bases and J by 1 base. This CDR3 spans 17 amino acids. The germline gives CDR1 SGDLS, CDR2 YYNGEE. Together with reference TRBV9 and TRBJ2-5, the CDR3 gives the full variable domain: DSGVTQTPKHLITATGQRVTLRCSPRSGDLSVYWYQQSLDQGLQFLIQYYNGEERAKGNILERFSAQQFPDLHSELNLSSLELGDSALYFCASSGQGRQTSQETQYFGPGTRLLVL.

This clonotype was recorded many times. The CDR3 here is CSAPRGVTNTGELFF. CDR3 sequence (DNA): TGCAGTGCTCCCCGCGGGGTTACGAACACCGGGGAGCTGTTTTTT. This rearrangement joins TRBV20-1 to TRBJ2-2; D might be TRBD2 (6 bases). CDR3 length: 15 residues. CDR1 and CDR2 from the germline V gene are DFQATT and SNEGSKA (reference sequence). V was pared by 5 bases and J by 0 bases, with 13 bases between.

This chain links TRBV29-1 with TRBJ2-7; D ambiguous. From germline, CDR1 is SQVTM and CDR2 ANQGSEA. This CDR3 is built from 13 residues. Trimming took 3 bases from V and 0 from J, leaving 9 bases between them. The CDR3 is CSVDSVNSYEQYF. CDR3 DNA: TGCAGCGTTGACTCAGTGAACTCCTACGAGCAGTACTTC.

Many counts were recorded for this clonotype. The chain uses TRBV9 and TRBJ1-2, with 7 bases that match TRBD1. With V trimmed by 3 bases and J by 4 bases, 6 bases remained unmatched. The CDR3 has 14 residues. CDR1 SGDLS and CDR2 YYNGEE come from the germline V gene. In nucleotides, the CDR3 is TGTGCCAGCAGCGATGACAGGGAGGTCTATGGCTACACCTTC. Protein sequence: CASSDDREVYGYTF.

The chain couples TRBV11-2 to TRBJ2-7, with D possibly being TRBD1 (5 bases). Trimming cost V 11 bases and J 0 bases, with 20 bases left between them. This CDR3 is 15 amino acids long. Germline lookup yields CDR1 SGHAT and CDR2 FQNNGV. The CDR3 protein is CAGRLAWTYSYEQYF. Written as DNA, the CDR3 is TGTGCCGGCCGTTTGGCTTGGACATACTCCTACGAGCAGTACTTC.

This clonotype was counted at least ten times. The chain uses TRBV15 and TRBJ2-3; D call uncertain. The CDR3 extends over 12 amino acids. Trimming took off 0 bases at V and 8 bases at J, with 6 bases between the two ends. Germline CDR1 reads LNHNV; CDR2 reads YYDKDF (reference sequence). CDR3 sequence reads: CATSRDRGTQYF. CDR3 sequence (DNA): TGTGCCACCAGCAGAGATCGTGGTACGCAGTATTTT.